This T cell receptor beta chain was documented in a study of molecular identifiers for immune sequencing clone quantification. Study-wide context: Five portions were made in replicates from RNA of roughly 18,000 or 92,000 naive CD8 cells, and four underwent sequencing.

The CDR3 has 15 residues. Trimming removed 5 bases at V and 1 base at J, with 12 bases between. Naive CD8 T cells were FACS-sorted by CD8+CD4-CCR7+CD45RA+ markers. TCRdb fed the PCR reads into MiXCR, producing one record per CDR3 protein. This table holds tens of thousands of distinct CDR3 sequences, around a sixth found once. The chain uses TRBV12-3 or TRBV12-4 and TRBJ2-1; D is uncertain. The sequence came from a human donor in good health. Some libraries in this study had Jurkat cell RNA spiked in. Sequencing was carried out using naive CD8+ T cells from blood, with Jurkat cell RNA spiked in. The subset here: FACS-sorted CD8+CD4-CCR7+CD45RA+ naive T cells. CDR3: CASSATKKSYNEQFF. CDR3 DNA: TGTGCCAGCAGTGCCACTAAAAAGTCCTACAATGAGCAGTTCTTC.